This TCR beta chain was retrieved from a study of pediatric ulcerative colitis. Notes on the study in general: All ulcerative colitis patients, but no controls, carried a couple of rectal clonotypes.

One to two pinch biopsies were taken from the rectum during colonoscopy. Trimming took 3 bases from V and 0 from J; bases not matched to a gene: 5. Germline CDR1 is SGDLS and CDR2 is YYNGEE. The CDR3 runs to 16 residues. This clone was observed a handful of times. What it recognizes is unknown. TCRdb's table, derived via immunoSEQ multiplex PCR, lists solely in-frame clones and lacks some. The table records 15,000 to 20,000 clones, approximately 74% of them present only once. The genes are TRBV9 and TRBJ1-3; 8 bases align to TRBD1. The sample taken for sequencing was gut tissue. The receptor comes from a girl between 10 and 17 years old with moderate ulcerative colitis. The CDR3 loop is CASSEGTGLSGNTIYF. The CDR3 DNA follows: TGTGCCAGCAGCGAGGGGACAGGACTCTCTGGAAACACCATATATTTT.